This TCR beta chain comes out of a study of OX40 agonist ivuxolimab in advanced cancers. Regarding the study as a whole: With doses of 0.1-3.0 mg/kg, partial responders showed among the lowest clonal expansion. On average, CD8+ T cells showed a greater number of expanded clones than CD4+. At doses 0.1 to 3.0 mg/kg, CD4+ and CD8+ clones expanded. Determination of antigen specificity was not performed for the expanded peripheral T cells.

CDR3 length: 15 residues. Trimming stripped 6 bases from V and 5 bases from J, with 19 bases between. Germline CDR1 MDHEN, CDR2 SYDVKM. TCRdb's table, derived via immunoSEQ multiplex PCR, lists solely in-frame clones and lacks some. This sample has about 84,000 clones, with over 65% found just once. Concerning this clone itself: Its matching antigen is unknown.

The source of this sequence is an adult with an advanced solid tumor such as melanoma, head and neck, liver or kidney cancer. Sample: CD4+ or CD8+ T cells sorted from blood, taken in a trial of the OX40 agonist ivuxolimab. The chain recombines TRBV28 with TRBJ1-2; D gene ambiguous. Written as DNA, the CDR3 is TGTGCCAGCAGACCCGGAGGTTCAGTCTTTTATGGCTACACCTTC. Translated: CASRPGGSVFYGYTF.